This TCR beta chain was profiled in a study of T-cell memory formation after mild COVID-19. CDR1 and CDR2 (germline): SEHNR, FQNEAQ (reference sequence). With V trimmed by 7 bases and J by 3 bases, 8 bases remained unmatched. This CDR3 region has 15 residues. From the 5' RACE reads, TCRdb called clonotypes with MiXCR, one entry per CDR3 protein. Here the sample spans 360,000 or so distinct CDR3 sequences, around 28% being singletons. The sequenced sample was PBMCs or a T cell subset sorted from them (not recorded which). The chain couples TRBV7-9 to TRBJ2-7; 11 positions match TRBD1. The clonotype originates from an adult woman who had mild COVID-19 (a few samples of this study predate the infection). Cell type and time point are not known. The CDR3: CASTSRDRGIYEQYF. DNA for the CDR3: TGTGCCAGCACCTCCCGGGACAGGGGGATCTACGAGCAGTACTTC.